This T cell receptor (beta chain) was obtained from a study of T cell repertoires in cytomegalovirus infection. This CDR3 has 15 residues. Germline CDR1 is MGHRA and CDR2 is YSYEKL. V shed 0 bases and J 5 bases; nucleotides not matched to a gene: 7. This clonotype was counted many times. Its target is unknown. TCRdb re-called the reads with MiXCR, one entry per CDR3 protein. The table includes tens of thousands of distinct CDR3 sequences, around 28% detected once. The V gene is TRBV4-1, the J gene TRBJ2-7, with 7 bases matching TRBD1. This receptor was identified in a human donor in good health (CMV status not recorded). Some clones in this sample may be carry-over from other donors' samples. The sequencing used CD8+ T cells from cultured PBMCs, collected from culture after CMV antigen stimulation. CDR3 nucleotides: TGCGCCAGCAGCCAAGATAGGGGGCAGTACGACGAGCAGTACTTC. It is translated as CASSQDRGQYDEQYF.